This T cell receptor (beta chain) was sequenced during a study of T cell responses to AZD1222 COVID-19 vaccine. Overall study results and limits: Only a handful of individuals given AZD1222 were seropositive at baseline.

Sequenced by immunoSEQ multiplex PCR; TCRdb stores in-frame clones only, minus some. The sample has roughly 200,000 clones, more than 85% seen once. CDR3 size: 14 residues. Germline V lookup: CDR1 SGHTA, CDR2 FQGTGA. Trimming at V came to 4 bases and at J to 4 bases, leaving 3 bases not matched to a gene. Comments on this clone: Its antigen is not identified.

The chain has TRBV7-3 and TRBJ2-2, with 7 bases that match TRBD1. Sample: peripheral blood, taken 28 days after the second AZD1222 dose. The TCR comes from an adult who received the AZD1222 COVID-19 vaccine. CDR3 nucleotides: TGTGCCAGCAGCTCGACAGGGCCCACCGGGGAGCTGTTTTTT. This encodes CASSSTGPTGELFF.